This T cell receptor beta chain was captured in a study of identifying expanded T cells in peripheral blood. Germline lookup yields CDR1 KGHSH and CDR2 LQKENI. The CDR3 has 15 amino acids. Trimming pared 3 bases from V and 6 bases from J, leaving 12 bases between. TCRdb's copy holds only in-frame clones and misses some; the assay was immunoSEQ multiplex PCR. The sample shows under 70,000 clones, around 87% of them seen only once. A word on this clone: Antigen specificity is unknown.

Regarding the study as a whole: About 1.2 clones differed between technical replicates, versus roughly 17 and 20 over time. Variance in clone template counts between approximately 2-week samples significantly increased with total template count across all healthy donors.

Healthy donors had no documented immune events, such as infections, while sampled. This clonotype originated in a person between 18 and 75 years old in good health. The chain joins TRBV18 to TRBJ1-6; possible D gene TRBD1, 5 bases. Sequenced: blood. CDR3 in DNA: TGTGCCAGCTCACCCGGACAAGAACGTAATTCACCCCTCCACTTT. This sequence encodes CASSPGQERNSPLHF.